A selection of T cell receptor beta chains follows, all from one sample in a study of cytomegalovirus exposure and HLA in healthy donors. Clones were sequenced by immunoSEQ multiplex PCR, and TCRdb holds only the in-frame ones, with some missing. This sample yields around 200,000 clones, of which around three quarters are seen a single time; roughly 2.1% belongs to the top ten. The sequenced sample consisted of PBMCs. The receptor set was obtained from a woman in her twenties or thirties in good health and CMV-seropositive. Both conserved end residues are part of each CDR3. A D gene is named only where the DNA matches it firmly. The size field is filled for only some rows; it gives once, few, many or a size class.

>TRBV7-2|.|TRBD1|TRBJ1-6
CASSLAQGVYNSPLHF
TGTGCCAGCAGCTTGGCACAGGGGGTCTATAATTCACCCCTCCACTTT
>TRBV21-1|.|.|TRBJ1-5
CASSMGGVGNQPQHF
TGTGCCAGCAGCATGGGAGGGGTAGGCAATCAGCCCCAGCATTTT
>TRBV15|.|.|TRBJ2-3
CATSSPILAASAGSERYF
TGTGCCACCAGCAGCCCCATTTTAGCGGCCTCGGCGGGTTCTGAGCGGTATTTT
>TRBV5-4|once|TRBD2|TRBJ2-1
CASSLTSGSYNEQFF
TGTGCCAGCAGTCTTACTAGCGGGAGCTACAATGAGCAGTTCTTC
>TRBV7-2|.|TRBD1|TRBJ1-2
CASSLVGTGLGGYTF
TGTGCCAGCAGCTTAGTAGGGACAGGGCTAGGAGGCTACACCTTC
>TRBV2|.|TRBD2|TRBJ2-1
CASSYTQGLAGVADNEQFF
TGTGCCAGCAGCTACACACAAGGACTAGCGGGAGTTGCGGACAATGAGCAGTTCTTC
>TRBV4-3|few|.|TRBJ1-1
CASSQDRGTEAFF
TGCGCCAGCAGCCAAGATAGGGGGACTGAAGCTTTCTTT
>TRBV4-3|.|.|TRBJ1-5
CASSQDINGQPQHF
TGCGCCAGCAGCCAAGATATTAACGGTCAGCCCCAGCATTTT
>TRBV2|.|.|TRBJ1-1
CASSSQGPEAFF
TGTGCCAGCAGTAGTCAGGGTCCTGAAGCTTTCTTT
>TRBV6-1|.|.|TRBJ1-1
CASSGEMNTEAFF
TGTGCCAGCAGCGGGGAGATGAACACTGAAGCTTTCTTT
>TRBV5-5|.|.|TRBJ1-2
CASSLRQAEGYTF
TGTGCCAGCAGCTTGCGACAGGCGGAAGGCTACACCTTC
>TRBV15|.|.|TRBJ2-1
CATSSDYSYNEQFF
TGTGCCACCAGCAGCGACTACAGTTACAATGAGCAGTTCTTC
>TRBV7-9|once|.|TRBJ1-1
CASSLVGQEAFF
TGTGCCAGCAGCTTAGTGGGACAAGAAGCTTTCTTT
>TRBV6-1|.|.|TRBJ1-2
CASSELSRIGYTF
TGTGCCAGCAGTGAATTATCCAGGATCGGCTACACCTTC
>TRBV30|.|.|TRBJ2-1
CACETGTHYNEQFF
TGTGCCTGCGAGACCGGGACACATTACAATGAGCAGTTCTTC
>TRBV10-3|.|.|TRBJ2-2
CAISESAANTGELFF
TGTGCCATCAGTGAGTCCGCGGCGAACACCGGGGAGCTGTTTTTT
>TRBV19|.|TRBD1|TRBJ1-1
CASSPRTGYTEAFF
TGTGCCAGTAGTCCCCGGACAGGGTACACTGAAGCTTTCTTT
>TRBV30|.|.|TRBJ1-2
CAWIQQPTYLYGYTF
TGTGCCTGGATCCAACAGCCAACCTACCTTTATGGCTACACCTTC
>TRBV11-2|.|.|TRBJ2-5
CASSSIVRLETQYF
TGTGCCAGCAGCTCCATAGTTCGTCTGGAGACCCAGTACTTC
>TRBV18|.|TRBD2|TRBJ2-7
CASSPPLAGVSEQYF
TGTGCCAGCTCCCCTCCCTTAGCGGGAGTTTCGGAGCAGTACTTC
>TRBV15|once|TRBD1|TRBJ2-5
CATSRPSGTVETQYF
TGTGCCACCAGCAGGCCTTCCGGGACAGTGGAGACCCAGTACTTC
>TRBV27|few|.|TRBJ1-6
CASSQGNSPLHF
TGTGCCAGCAGCCAGGGTAATTCACCCCTCCACTTT
>TRBV5-1|.|.|TRBJ2-5
CASSLVGGAGETQYF
TGCGCCAGCAGCTTGGTGGGGGGGGCCGGTGAGACCCAGTACTTC
>TRBV7-9|.|.|TRBJ2-2
CASSLVAGAGTGELFF
TGTGCCAGCAGCTTAGTGGCGGGGGCAGGCACCGGGGAGCTGTTTTTT
>TRBV7-9|.|.|TRBJ1-2
CASSFSDSRYGYTF
TGTGCCAGCAGTTTTTCAGACAGTCGCTATGGCTACACCTTC
>TRBV19|.|.|TRBJ1-1
CASSVNRASEAFF
TGTGCCAGTAGTGTAAACAGGGCCTCCGAAGCTTTCTTT
>TRBV18|.|TRBD1|TRBJ1-5
CASSPRTGEGQPQHF
TGTGCCAGCTCACCTCGGACAGGAGAGGGTCAGCCCCAGCATTTT
>TRBV4-3|.|.|TRBJ2-3
CASSQDLTDTQYF
TGCGCCAGCAGCCAAGATCTCACAGATACGCAGTATTTT
>TRBV27|.|.|TRBJ2-5
CASSSHEAGRGETQYF
TGTGCCAGCAGTTCCCACGAAGCAGGCCGGGGAGAGACCCAGTACTTC
>TRBV7-2|.|.|TRBJ2-3
CASSLQGPTDTQYF
TGTGCCAGCAGCTTACAGGGCCCCACAGATACGCAGTATTTT
>TRBV28|.|.|TRBJ2-3
CASSGNLGRTDTQYF
TGTGCCAGCAGTGGTAACCTGGGCAGGACAGATACGCAGTATTTT
>TRBV9|.|.|TRBJ1-5
CASSRGLPGQPQHF
TGTGCCAGCAGCCGGGGACTCCCCGGTCAGCCCCAGCATTTT
>TRBV30|.|TRBD2|TRBJ2-3
CAWMGGGRSTDTQYF
TGTGCCTGGATGGGGGGAGGGCGGTCCACAGATACGCAGTATTTT
>TRBV6-5|.|.|TRBJ1-2
CASRGNLEGYTF
TGTGCCAGCCGCGGGAATCTGGAAGGCTACACCTTC
>TRBV7-2|once|.|TRBJ2-3
CASSPDSPGATQYF
TGTGCCAGCAGCCCGGACAGCCCAGGAGCTACGCAGTATTTT
>TRBV30|.|.|TRBJ2-1
CAWSAGGEQFF
TGTGCCTGGAGTGCCGGAGGTGAGCAGTTCTTC
>TRBV27|.|.|TRBJ2-7
CASKGGQGAREQYF
TGTGCCAGCAAGGGGGGGCAGGGGGCGAGAGAGCAGTACTTC
>TRBV18|once|.|TRBJ2-7
CASSPPRGGRSYEQYF
TGTGCCAGCTCACCACCGCGTGGGGGCAGGTCCTACGAGCAGTACTTC
>TRBV5-6|.|.|TRBJ1-1
CASSSKKRPPGTEAFF
TGTGCCAGCAGCTCGAAGAAGCGACCCCCGGGCACTGAAGCTTTCTTT